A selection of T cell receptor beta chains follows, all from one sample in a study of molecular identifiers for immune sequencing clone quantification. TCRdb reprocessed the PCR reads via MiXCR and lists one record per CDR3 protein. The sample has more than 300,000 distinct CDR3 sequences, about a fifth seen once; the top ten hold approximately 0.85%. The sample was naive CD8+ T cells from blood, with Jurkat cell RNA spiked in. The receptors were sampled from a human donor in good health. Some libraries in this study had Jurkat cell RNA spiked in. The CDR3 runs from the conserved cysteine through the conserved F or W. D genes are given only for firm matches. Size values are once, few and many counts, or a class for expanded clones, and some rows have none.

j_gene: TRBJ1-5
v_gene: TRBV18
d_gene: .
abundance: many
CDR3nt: TGTGCCAGCTCACCCTACACGGGTAATCAGCCCCAGCATTTT
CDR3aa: CASSPYTGNQPQHF

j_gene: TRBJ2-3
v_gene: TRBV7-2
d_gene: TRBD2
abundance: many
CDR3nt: TGTGCCAGCAGCTTGGGACAAGCGGGAGGGGGTGTCACAGATACGCAGTATTTT
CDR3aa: CASSLGQAGGGVTDTQYF

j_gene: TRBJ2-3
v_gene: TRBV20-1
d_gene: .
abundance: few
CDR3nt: TGCAGTGCCGGGGACGGAGATTCTAGCACAGATACGCAGTATTTT
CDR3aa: CSAGDGDSSTDTQYF

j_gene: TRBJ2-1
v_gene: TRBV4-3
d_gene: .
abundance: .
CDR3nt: TGCGCCAGCAGCCAAGAAGGCGGCAATGAGCAGTTCTTC
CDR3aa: CASSQEGGNEQFF

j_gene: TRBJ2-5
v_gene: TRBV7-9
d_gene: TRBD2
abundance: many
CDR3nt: TGTGCCAGCAGCTTAGGGCTAGCGGGACCTCAAGAGACCCAGTACTTC
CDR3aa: CASSLGLAGPQETQYF

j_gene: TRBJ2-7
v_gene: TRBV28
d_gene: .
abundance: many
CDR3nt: TGTGCCAGCAGTCCCGCAGGGGACTACTCCTACGAGCAGTACTTC
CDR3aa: CASSPAGDYSYEQYF

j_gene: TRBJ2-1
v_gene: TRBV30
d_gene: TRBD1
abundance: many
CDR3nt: TGTGCCTGGAGTGCGGGACAGGGCTACAATGAGCAGTTCTTC
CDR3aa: CAWSAGQGYNEQFF

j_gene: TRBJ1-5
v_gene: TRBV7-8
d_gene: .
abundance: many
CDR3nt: TGTGCCAGCAGCTTAGAAAAGGGTAATCAGCCCCAGCATTTT
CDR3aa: CASSLEKGNQPQHF

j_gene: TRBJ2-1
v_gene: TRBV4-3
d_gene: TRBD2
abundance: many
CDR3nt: TGCGCCAGCAGCCAAGAATTAACGACCCTGGCGGGAGGGCCGTGGAATGAGCAGTTCTTC
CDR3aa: CASSQELTTLAGGPWNEQFF

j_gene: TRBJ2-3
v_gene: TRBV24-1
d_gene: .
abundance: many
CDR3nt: TGTGCCACCAGTGATTTGGACGGGGCCACAGATACGCAGTATTTT
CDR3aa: CATSDLDGATDTQYF

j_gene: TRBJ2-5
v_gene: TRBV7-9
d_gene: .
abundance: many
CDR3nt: TGTGCCAGCAGCTTAGAACCCTTCTGGGGGGCCCAAGAGACCCAGTACTTC
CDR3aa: CASSLEPFWGAQETQYF

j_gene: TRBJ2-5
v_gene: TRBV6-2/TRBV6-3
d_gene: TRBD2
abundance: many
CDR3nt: TGTGCCAGCAGTAAACTAGCGGGGGGCCGAGAAGAGACCCAGTACTTC
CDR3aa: CASSKLAGGREETQYF

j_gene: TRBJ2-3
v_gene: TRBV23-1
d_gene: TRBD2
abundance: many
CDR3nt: TGCGCCAGCAGTCAATCGAATGGGCTAGCGGGGGGTTGTGATACGCAGTATTTT
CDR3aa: CASSQSNGLAGGCDTQYF

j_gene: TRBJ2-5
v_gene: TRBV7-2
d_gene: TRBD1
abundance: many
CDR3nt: TGTGCCAGCAGCTTAGTGGGACAGGGCCAAGAGACCCAGTACTTC
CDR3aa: CASSLVGQGQETQYF

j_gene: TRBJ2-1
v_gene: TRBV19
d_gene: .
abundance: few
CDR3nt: TGTGCCAGTAGTGTCGTCCCCGCGGTTGAGCAGTTCTTC
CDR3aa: CASSVVPAVEQFF

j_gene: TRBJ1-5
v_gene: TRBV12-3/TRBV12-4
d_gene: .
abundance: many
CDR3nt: TGTGCCAGCAGTTTGAGCTGGGGCGGGAATCAGCCCCAGCATTTT
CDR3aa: CASSLSWGGNQPQHF

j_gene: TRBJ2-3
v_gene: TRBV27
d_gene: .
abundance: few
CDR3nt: TGTGCCAGCAGTTTTTTGGAGGATCGTGGGGGGGCAGCAGATACGCAGTATTTT
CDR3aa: CASSFLEDRGGAADTQYF

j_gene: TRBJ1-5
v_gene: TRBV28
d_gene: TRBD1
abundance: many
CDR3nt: TGTGCCAGCAGTTTTGGCAGGGGGCTCGGCGGCAATCAGCCCCAGCATTTT
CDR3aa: CASSFGRGLGGNQPQHF

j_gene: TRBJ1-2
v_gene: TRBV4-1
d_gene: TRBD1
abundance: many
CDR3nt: TGCGCCAGCAGCCAAGTAAGGGACAGTTTTTATGGCTACACCTTC
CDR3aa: CASSQVRDSFYGYTF

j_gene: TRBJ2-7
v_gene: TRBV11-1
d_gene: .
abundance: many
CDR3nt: TGTGCCAGCAGCGCCCGCCGGGGCAAGATCTCCTACGAGCAGTACTTC
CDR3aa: CASSARRGKISYEQYF

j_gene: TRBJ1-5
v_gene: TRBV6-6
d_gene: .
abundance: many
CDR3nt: TGTGCCAGCAGCAACTCCGGGACGCCCAATCAGCCCCAGCATTTT
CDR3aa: CASSNSGTPNQPQHF

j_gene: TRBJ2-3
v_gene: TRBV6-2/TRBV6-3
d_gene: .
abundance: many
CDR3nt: TGTGCCAGCTCCCTCGTAAGCGGGAGCACAGATACGCAGTATTTT
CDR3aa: CASSLVSGSTDTQYF

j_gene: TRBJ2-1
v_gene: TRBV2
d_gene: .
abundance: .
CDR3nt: TGTGCCAGCAGGGACCCCCGGGACTCTTACAATGAGCAGTTCTTC
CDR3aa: CASRDPRDSYNEQFF

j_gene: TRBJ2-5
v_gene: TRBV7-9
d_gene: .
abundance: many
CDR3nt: TGTGCCAGCAGCTTAGAGAAGACCCAGTACTTC
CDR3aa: CASSLEKTQYF

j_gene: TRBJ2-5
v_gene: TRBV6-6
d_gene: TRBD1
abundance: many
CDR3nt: TGTGCCAGCAGTCCTAAACAGGGGGCGCGAGAGACCCAGTACTTC
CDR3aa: CASSPKQGARETQYF

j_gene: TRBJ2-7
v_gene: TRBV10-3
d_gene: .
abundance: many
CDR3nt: TGTGCCATCAATGAGGGTAACGAGCAGTACTTC
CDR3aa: CAINEGNEQYF

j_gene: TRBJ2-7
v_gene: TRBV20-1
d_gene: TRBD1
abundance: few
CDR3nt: TGCAGTGCTATGGACAGGGTCGCATCCCCCTACGAGCAGTACTTC
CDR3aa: CSAMDRVASPYEQYF

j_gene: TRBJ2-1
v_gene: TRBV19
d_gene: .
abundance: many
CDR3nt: TGTGCCAGTAGTGCCACAGGGTACTCCTACAATGAGCAGTTCTTC
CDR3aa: CASSATGYSYNEQFF

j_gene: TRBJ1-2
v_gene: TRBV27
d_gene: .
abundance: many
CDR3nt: TGTGCCAGCAGTTTATCGCTATACTATGGCTACACCTTC
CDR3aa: CASSLSLYYGYTF

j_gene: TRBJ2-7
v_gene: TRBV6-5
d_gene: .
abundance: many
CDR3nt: TGTGCCAGCAGTTACAAGTTTTCCTACGAGCAGTACTTC
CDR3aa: CASSYKFSYEQYF

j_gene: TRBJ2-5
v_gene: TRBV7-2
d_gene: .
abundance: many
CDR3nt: TGTGCCAGCAGCTCTTATACAGGTCATCAGACCCAGTACTTC
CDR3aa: CASSSYTGHQTQYF

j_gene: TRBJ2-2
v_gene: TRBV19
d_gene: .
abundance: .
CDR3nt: TGTGCCAGTAGTACCCATTCCACCGGGGAGCTGTTTTTT
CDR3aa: CASSTHSTGELFF

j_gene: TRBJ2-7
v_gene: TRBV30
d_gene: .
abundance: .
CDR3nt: TGTACCTGGAGGACCGGGACTGGGTCCTACGAGCAGTACTTC
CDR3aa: CTWRTGTGSYEQYF

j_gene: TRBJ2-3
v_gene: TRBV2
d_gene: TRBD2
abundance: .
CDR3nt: TGTGCCAGCAGTGAAGCGGGAAAGCGGGGGAGCACAGATACGCAGTATTTT
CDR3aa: CASSEAGKRGSTDTQYF

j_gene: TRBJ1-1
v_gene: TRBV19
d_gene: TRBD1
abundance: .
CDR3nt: TGTGCCAGTACTCAATACAGGGGTATCGCCCAAAACACTGAAGCTTTCTTT
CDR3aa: CASTQYRGIAQNTEAFF

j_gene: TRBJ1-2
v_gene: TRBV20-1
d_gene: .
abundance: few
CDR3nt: TGCAGTGCTAGGGACCGGGACACATTATACTATGGCTACACCTTC
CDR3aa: CSARDRDTLYYGYTF

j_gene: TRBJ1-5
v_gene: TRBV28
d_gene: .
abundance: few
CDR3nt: TGTGCCAGCATCCAGGAAGCGGGGCCCCGGCAGCCCCAGCATTTT
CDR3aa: CASIQEAGPRQPQHF